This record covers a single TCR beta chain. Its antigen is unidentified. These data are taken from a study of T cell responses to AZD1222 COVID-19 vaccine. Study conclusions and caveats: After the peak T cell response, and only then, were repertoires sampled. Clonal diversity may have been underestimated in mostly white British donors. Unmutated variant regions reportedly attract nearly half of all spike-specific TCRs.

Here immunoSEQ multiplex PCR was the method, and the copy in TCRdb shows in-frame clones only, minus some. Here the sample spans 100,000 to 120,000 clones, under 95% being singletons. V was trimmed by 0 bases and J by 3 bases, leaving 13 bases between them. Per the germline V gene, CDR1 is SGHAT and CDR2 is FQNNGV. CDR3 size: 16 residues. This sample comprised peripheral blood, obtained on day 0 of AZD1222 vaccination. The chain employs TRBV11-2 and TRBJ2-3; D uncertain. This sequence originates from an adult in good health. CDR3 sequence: CASSLDPGRVTDTQYF. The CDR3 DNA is TGTGCCAGCAGCTTAGATCCGGGCCGCGTTACAGATACGCAGTATTTT.